The 12 T cell receptor beta chains below all came from one sample that was sequenced in a study of post-analysis software for immune sequencing data. Unique molecular identifiers had been added to the TCR beta cDNA libraries. TCRdb fed the PCR reads into MiXCR, producing one record per CDR3 protein. The sample carries fewer than 600,000 distinct CDR3 sequences, 40% to 55% recorded once. No cognate antigen is known for these TCRs. Overall study findings and caveats: In patients, about 5 TRBV segments were more frequent than in controls, with TRBV5-6, TRBV5-1 and TRBV20-1 among them.

The sequencing input was blood. The receptor set was obtained from a girl between 5 and 17 years old with multiple sclerosis.

The chain has TRBV7-9 and TRBJ2-7; no firm D call. The CDR3 sequence is 14 residues long. Trimming pared 3 bases from V and 0 bases from J, leaving 9 bases between. Germline V gene data show CDR1 as SEHNR and CDR2 as FQNEAQ (reference sequence). The CDR3 is CASSFRTDSYEQYF. CDR3 sequence (DNA): TGTGCCAGCAGCTTCCGGACCGACTCCTACGAGCAGTACTTC. Drawing the rest from reference TRBV7-9 and TRBJ2-7, the complete variable domain is DTGVSQNPRHKITKRGQNVTFRCDPISEHNRLYWYRQTLGQGPEFLTYFQNEAQLEKSRLLSDRFSAERPKGSFSTLEIQRTEQGDSAMYLCASSFRTDSYEQYFGPGTRLTVT.

The rearrangement uses TRBV27 and TRBJ2-3; no clear D gene. The CDR3 spans 14 residues. The V and J ends lost 5 bases and 0 bases respectively, with 9 bases between them. Germline loops: CDR1 MNHEY, CDR2 SMNVEV (reference sequence). As DNA, the CDR3 is TGTGCCAGCAGTCCCTCCGGCAGCACAGATACGCAGTATTTT. Protein product: CASSPSGSTDTQYF.

The CDR3 DNA follows: TGTGCCAGCAGCCAAGAGCCTAGCGGGACCTCCTACGAGCAGTACTTC. Encoded protein: CASSQEPSGTSYEQYF. The chain joins TRBV4-2 to TRBJ2-7, with 9 bases fitting TRBD2. There are 16 residues in the CDR3. J lost 0 bases, V lost 0 bases, and 3 bases had no gene match. CDR1 LGHNA and CDR2 YNFKEQ come from the germline V gene.

The V and J genes are TRBV20-1 and TRBJ2-4; 8 nucleotides line up with TRBD2. The CDR3 is 12 amino acids. Looked up from germline, CDR1 is DFQATT and CDR2 is SNEGSKA (reference sequence). V dropped 3 bases and J dropped 6; count of bases not matched to a gene: 1. CDR3 loop: CSASAGGNIQYF. CDR3 DNA: TGCAGTGCTAGTGCGGGAGGAAACATTCAGTACTTC.

The table lists this clonotype with a few counts. The gene calls are TRBV9 and TRBJ2-7; TRBD2 matches 9 bases. Trimming took 0 bases from V and 3 from J; bases not matched to a gene: 13. The CDR3 length is 18 residues. Germline V gene sequence: CDR1 SGDLS, CDR2 YYNGEE. The CDR3 sequence: CASSVDAGAGGPLYEQYF. CDR3 coding DNA: TGTGCCAGCAGCGTAGATGCAGGGGCGGGGGGGCCTCTCTACGAGCAGTACTTC. The whole variable domain, remainder taken from reference TRBV9 and TRBJ2-7, is DSGVTQTPKHLITATGQRVTLRCSPRSGDLSVYWYQQSLDQGLQFLIQYYNGEERAKGNILERFSAQQFPDLHSELNLSSLELGDSALYFCASSVDAGAGGPLYEQYFGPGTRLTVT.

This clonotype was recorded a few times. The DNA of the CDR3 is TGTGCCAGCAGCCGAAGGGACAGCAACTTGATGCAAGAGACCCAGTACTTC. Translating it yields CASSRRDSNLMQETQYF. The V and J genes are TRBV28 and TRBJ2-5; 7 nucleotides match TRBD1. The CDR3 spans 17 residues. Losses at the gene ends were 6 bases for V and 2 bases for J; bases not matched to a gene: 15. Germline CDR1 and CDR2: MDHEN and SYDVKM.

The chain combines TRBV5-8 with TRBJ2-1, with D possibly TRBD2 on 5 matching bases. CDR1 and CDR2 from the germline V gene are SGHTS and YDEGEE. The CDR3 totals 13 residues. Trimming stripped 2 bases from V and 6 bases from J, with 9 bases between. The CDR3 sequence is CASSLSGLNEQFF. In nucleotides, the CDR3 is TGTGCCAGCAGCTTAAGCGGCCTCAATGAGCAGTTCTTC.

The V and J genes are TRBV25-1 and TRBJ2-5; D not certain. CDR1 is MGHDK and CDR2 is SYGVNS in the germline V gene. The V and J ends lost 2 bases and 4 bases respectively, with 11 bases between them. This CDR3 spans 14 amino acids. CDR3 in DNA: TGTGCCAGCAGTGAAGTTCCAGTTTCAGAGACCCAGTACTTC. Amino acid sequence: CASSEVPVSETQYF. The variable domain in full, with the rest retrieved from reference TRBV25-1 and TRBJ2-5, is EADIYQTPRYLVIGTGKKITLECSQTMGHDKMYWYQQDPGMELHLIHYSYGVNSTEKGDLSSESTVSRIRTEHFPLTLESARPSHTSQYLCASSEVPVSETQYFGPGTRLLVL.

CDR3 protein: CASSQGRVRSVYNEQFF. The CDR3 DNA reads TGCGCCAGCAGCCAAGGGAGGGTAAGGTCCGTCTACAATGAGCAGTTCTTC. The chain couples TRBV4-3 to TRBJ2-1; D is possibly TRBD2 (6 bases). CDR1 LGHNA and CDR2 YSLEER come from the germline V gene. V lost 1 base, J lost 3 bases, and 16 bases lay in between. CDR3 length equals 17 residues.

This clonotype was counted a single time. An end of the junction does not agree with germline; a read error may underlie this. The gene calls are TRBV5-4 and TRBJ2-3; 8 bases fit TRBD2. CDR1 is SGHNT, CDR2 YYREEE, per germline (reference sequence). This CDR3 has 15 residues. The CDR3 spells CASSVVGRERNTQYF. As DNA, the CDR3 is TGTGCCAGCAGCGTGGTCGGGAGGGAGAGAAATACGCAATATTTT.

This clonotype occurred a few times. The rearrangement uses TRBV20-1 and TRBJ2-5; D unclear. With 4 bases removed from V and 10 bases from J, the gap between germline ends came to 22 bases. Germline lookup yields CDR1 DFQATT and CDR2 SNEGSKA (reference sequence). The CDR3 has 14 amino acids. CDR3 in DNA: TGCAGTGCTACCCAGTCCGGGCCACTGGCTGGCCAGTACTTC. Residues: CSATQSGPLAGQYF.

This chain joins TRBV29-1 and TRBJ2-7; D remains ambiguous. Per germline, CDR1 SQVTM and CDR2 ANQGSEA. The CDR3 runs 12 residues. V was trimmed by 1 base and J by 3 bases, leaving 7 bases between them. Here the CDR3 reads CSVEGTRYEQYF. The CDR3 DNA is TGCAGCGTTGAAGGGACCCGCTACGAGCAGTACTTC.